The rows below give T cell receptor beta chains drawn from one sample of a study of blood T cell repertoires in COVID-19. Profiling relied on immunoSEQ multiplex PCR, and the TCRdb table lists in-frame clones only, not all of them. The sample carries over 250,000 clones, 85% to 90% recorded once. The sequenced sample consisted of PBMCs or T cells enriched from blood (not recorded which). Source of these receptors: a woman aged 55-75 years who had recovered from COVID-19. The conserved cysteine and the conserved F or W are not part of the CDR3 here.

TRBV5-4	TRBJ2-1	16	ASSSGTSGSGEANEQF
TRBV2	TRBJ1-3	12	ASRFQGVGNTIY
TRBV2	TRBJ2-1	12	ASSDGSLPWEQF
TRBV28	TRBJ1-6	13	ASSLGGTYNSPLH
TRBV12-5	TRBJ1-2	11	ASATGGWDGYT
TRBV4-1	TRBJ1-3	14	ASSQSQGDSGNTIY
TRBV11-3	TRBJ2-1	16	ASSLGTSGGAPYNEQF
TRBV11-2	TRBJ1-5	13	ASSLSVTGSQPQH
TRBV28	TRBJ2-4	13	ASSRGGGDKNIQY
TRBV19	TRBJ1-5	10	ASSSQGQPQH
TRBV11-3	TRBJ2-7	13	ASSLDRFSSYEQY
TRBV28	TRBJ1-5	13	ASSFNSGGVQPQH
TRBV9	TRBJ1-2	14	ASSAPPGTLNYGYT
TRBV7-2	TRBJ1-3	11	ASSFQGLNTIY
TRBV6-5	TRBJ1-5	12	ASSLEYSNQPQH
TRBV19	TRBJ1-6	13	ASSTTGTGWPPLH
TRBV19	TRBJ1-5	13	ASSMDGGLNQPQH
TRBV28	TRBJ1-2	10	ASTPGYYGYT
TRBV4-1	TRBJ1-4	12	ASSPSGGDEKLF
TRBV15	TRBJ1-1	13	ATSSPHRLNTEAF